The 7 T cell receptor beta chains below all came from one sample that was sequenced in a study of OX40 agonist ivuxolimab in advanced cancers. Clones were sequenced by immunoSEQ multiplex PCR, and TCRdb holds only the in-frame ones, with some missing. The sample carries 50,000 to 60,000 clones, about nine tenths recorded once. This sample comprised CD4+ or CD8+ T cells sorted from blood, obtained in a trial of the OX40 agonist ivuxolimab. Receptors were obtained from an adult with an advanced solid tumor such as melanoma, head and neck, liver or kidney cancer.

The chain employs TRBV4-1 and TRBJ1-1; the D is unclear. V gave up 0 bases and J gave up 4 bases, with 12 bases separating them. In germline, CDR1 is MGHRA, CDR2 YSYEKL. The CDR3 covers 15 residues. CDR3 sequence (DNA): TGCGCCAGCAGCCAAGATCCGGGCTGGGTCACTGAAGCTTTCTTT. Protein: CASSQDPGWVTEAFF.

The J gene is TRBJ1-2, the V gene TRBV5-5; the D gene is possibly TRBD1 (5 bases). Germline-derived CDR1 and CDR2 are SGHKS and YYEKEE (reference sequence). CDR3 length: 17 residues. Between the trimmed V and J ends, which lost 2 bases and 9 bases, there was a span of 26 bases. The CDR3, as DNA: TGTGCCAGCAGCTTTGGGGACCGTCCCTTCGTCGGGGTTCGCTACACCTTC. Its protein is CASSFGDRPFVGVRYTF.

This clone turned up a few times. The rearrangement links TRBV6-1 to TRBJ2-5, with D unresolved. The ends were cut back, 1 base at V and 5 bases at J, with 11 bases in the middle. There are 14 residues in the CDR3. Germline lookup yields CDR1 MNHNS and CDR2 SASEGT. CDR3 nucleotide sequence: TGTGCCAGCAGTGAAGGCCCAGAGACGGAGACCCAGTACTTC. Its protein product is CASSEGPETETQYF.

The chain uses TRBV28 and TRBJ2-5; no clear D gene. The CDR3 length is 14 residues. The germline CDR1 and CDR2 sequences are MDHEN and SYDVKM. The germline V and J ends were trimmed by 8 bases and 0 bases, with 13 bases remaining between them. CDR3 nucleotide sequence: TGTGCCAGCCTCCCGGAGTTGAACCAAGAGACCCAGTACTTC. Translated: CASLPELNQETQYF.

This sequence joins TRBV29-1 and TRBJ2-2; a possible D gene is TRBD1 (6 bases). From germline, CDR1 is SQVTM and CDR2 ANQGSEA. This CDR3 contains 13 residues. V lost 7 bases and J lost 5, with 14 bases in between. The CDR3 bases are TGCAGCGCACCCATCACAGGGACCGGGGAGCTGTTTTTT. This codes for CSAPITGTGELFF.

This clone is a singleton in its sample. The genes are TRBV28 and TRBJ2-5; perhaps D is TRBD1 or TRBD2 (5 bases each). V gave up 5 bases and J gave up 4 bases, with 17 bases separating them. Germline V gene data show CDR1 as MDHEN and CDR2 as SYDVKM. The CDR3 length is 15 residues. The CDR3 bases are TGTGCCAGCAGTCAAAACGAGGGACGTGGAGAGACCCAGTACTTC. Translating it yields CASSQNEGRGETQYF.

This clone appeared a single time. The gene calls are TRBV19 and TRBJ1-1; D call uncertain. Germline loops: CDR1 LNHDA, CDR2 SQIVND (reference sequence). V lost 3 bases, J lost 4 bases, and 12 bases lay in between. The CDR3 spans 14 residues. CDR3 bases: TGTGCCAGTAGTATTTTCTCCTCAGGCACTGAAGCTTTCTTT. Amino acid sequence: CASSIFSSGTEAFF.